This TCR beta chain was found in a study of T cell clonotyping in hematopoietic cell transplantation. The table lists this clone with a count of one. The antigen remains undetermined. The V and J ends lost 3 bases and 3 bases respectively, with 11 bases between them. The CDR3 loop spans 13 amino acids. Germline CDR1 is GTSNPN and CDR2 is SVGIG (reference sequence). This table comes from immunoSEQ multiplex PCR, and its TCRdb copy is limited to in-frame clones, with some not included. The repertoire includes 15,000 to 25,000 clones, roughly three quarters of them detected once, and approximately 14% sits in the top ten. General study points: Pathologically expanded recipient clonotypes increased progressively from day 30 to day 180 as diversity fell. At the given depth, recipient repertoires were over 95% de novo clonotypes. Higher Inverse Simpson Index values in graft donor and pretransplant recipient predicted broader posttransplant TCR diversity.

The TCR was taken from a man aged 55 to 69 in good health. Some clones in this sample may be carry-over from other donors' samples. The specimen sequenced was peripheral blood mononuclear cells. The chain joins TRBV30 to TRBJ1-1, with a possible D match to TRBD1 (5 bases). The CDR3 DNA reads TGTGCCTGGAGGGGATCAGGGTACACTGAAGCTTTCTTT. It yields the protein CAWRGSGYTEAFF.